These T cell receptor beta chains were read from a single sample in a study of molecular identifiers for immune sequencing clone quantification. MiXCR was run by TCRdb on the PCR reads, yielding one entry per CDR3 protein. The table has tens of thousands of distinct CDR3 sequences, about 23% seen once. The source material was naive CD8+ T cells from blood, with Jurkat cell RNA spiked in. The source is a human donor in good health. Some libraries in this study had Jurkat cell RNA spiked in. The conserved cysteine and the conserved F or W are not part of the CDR3 here. Fields, in order: V gene, CDR3 length, J gene, CDR3 protein.

>TRBV19|11|TRBJ2-7
ASSPTLTYEQY
>TRBV4-1|11|TRBJ2-3
ASSPRSSHTQY
>TRBV11-2|12|TRBJ1-1
ASLGLKGGTEAF
>TRBV12-3/TRBV12-4|11|TRBJ2-5
ATSYTFQETQY
>TRBV12-3/TRBV12-4|13|TRBJ2-3
ASSLLKYTTDTQY
>TRBV5-6|15|TRBJ2-2
ASNLRATVPNTGELF
>TRBV27|12|TRBJ2-7
ASSLGASSYEQY
>TRBV2|11|TRBJ2-6
ARQGSGANVLT
>TRBV6-5|14|TRBJ2-6
ASSHMGEPGANVLT
>TRBV29-1|12|TRBJ2-3
SVGTELLTDTQY
>TRBV28|13|TRBJ2-1
ASSHSAGVVGEQF
>TRBV3-1|14|TRBJ2-7
ASSQEVGMSSYEQY
>TRBV15|15|TRBJ2-1
ATSREDKVGLDNEQF
>TRBV10-3|9|TRBJ1-1
AISEGTEAF
>TRBV7-9|12|TRBJ1-1
ASSGTGANTEAF
>TRBV6-6|14|TRBJ2-3
ASSFPGTGLIDTQY
>TRBV19|11|TRBJ1-1
ASSYGGNTEAF
>TRBV4-1|11|TRBJ2-7
ASSQDLGGKQY
>TRBV29-1|9|TRBJ1-1
SVELNTEAF
>TRBV5-1|11|TRBJ1-1
ASSFRDSTEAF
>TRBV29-1|8|TRBJ1-4
SVVDEKLF
>TRBV29-1|9|TRBJ1-1
SVGANTEAF
>TRBV30|10|TRBJ2-2
AWTLSRGELF
>TRBV4-1|16|TRBJ2-2
ASSQVLGQGAYGGELF
>TRBV7-2|12|TRBJ2-7
ASSLDASGLEQY
>TRBV29-1|10|TRBJ1-1
SSVRTNTEAF
>TRBV19|13|TRBJ2-1
ASSISGVPYNEQF
>TRBV12-3/TRBV12-4|11|TRBJ2-3
ASSLPPLDTQY
>TRBV19|13|TRBJ2-7
ASSMVAGAFYEQY
>TRBV19|12|TRBJ1-5
ASSIGGSNQPQH
>TRBV11-2|18|TRBJ2-1
ASSDPTSGRLSVRYNEQF
>TRBV2|13|TRBJ2-7
ASRELAGGTYEQY
>TRBV29-1|15|TRBJ2-3
SVEIEWGLTSTDTQY
>TRBV6-1|14|TRBJ1-5
ASSEYRDSHNQPQH
>TRBV5-6|12|TRBJ2-7
ASSSGQGAHEQY
>TRBV12-5|11|TRBJ2-7
ASGQGLSYEQY
>TRBV6-6|13|TRBJ2-7
ASSYYDLRTGEQY
>TRBV4-1|11|TRBJ2-7
ASSQVPGDSQY
>TRBV6-5|15|TRBJ2-5
ASSYTTSGRRQETQY
>TRBV10-3|12|TRBJ1-2
AISETSGGDGYT
>TRBV19|14|TRBJ2-7
ASSISSDGSIYEQY
>TRBV7-9|15|TRBJ2-3
ASSFLAEDRVIDTQY
>TRBV28|14|TRBJ2-3
ASSRTPRRFTDTQY
>TRBV28|11|TRBJ2-7
ALGKAGSNEQY
>TRBV7-6|14|TRBJ2-3
ASRPTSGGHTDTQY
>TRBV29-1|13|TRBJ2-2
SVEGGSYPSGELF
>TRBV4-1|14|TRBJ1-1
ASSQGQGVGDTEAF
>TRBV9|15|TRBJ2-1
ASSPTLPGTSRDEQF
>TRBV6-2/TRBV6-3|11|TRBJ1-1
ASSPSLNTEAF
>TRBV6-2/TRBV6-3|10|TRBJ1-5
ASTGHNQPQH